A selection of T cell receptor beta chains follows, all from one sample in a study of T cells in Graves' hyperthyroidism and ophthalmopathy. TCRdb re-called the multiplex PCR reads through MiXCR, storing one row per CDR3 protein. The sample yields more than 450,000 distinct CDR3 sequences, approximately 20% seen once. Sequencing was performed on blood. The receptors originated from a man aged 40-49 years with Graves' ophthalmopathy. The CDR3 runs from the conserved cysteine through the conserved F or W. The order of the fields is V gene, clone size, J gene, D gene, CDR3 DNA, CDR3 protein. D genes are given only for firm matches. The size field is filled for only some rows; it gives once, few, many or a size class.

v_call: TRBV5-1; clone_size: NA; j_call: TRBJ2-5; d_call: NA; cdr3_nt: TGCGCCAGCAGCTTGCAGTCGGCGGGCCCTCAAGAGACCCAGTACTTC; cdr3_aa: CASSLQSAGPQETQYF
v_call: TRBV27; clone_size: few; j_call: TRBJ2-7; d_call: NA; cdr3_nt: TGTGCCAGCAGCCCGTGGCAGGGAGTACCCTACGAGCAGTACTTC; cdr3_aa: CASSPWQGVPYEQYF
v_call: TRBV5-1; clone_size: NA; j_call: TRBJ2-2; d_call: TRBD2; cdr3_nt: TGCGCCAGCAGCCCCCCGGGACTAGCTCTCGGGGAGCTGTTTTTT; cdr3_aa: CASSPPGLALGELFF
v_call: TRBV4-3; clone_size: many; j_call: TRBJ2-7; d_call: NA; cdr3_nt: TGCGCCAGCAGCCAAGATTGGCAGACCTACGAGCAGTACTTC; cdr3_aa: CASSQDWQTYEQYF
v_call: TRBV15; clone_size: NA; j_call: TRBJ2-5; d_call: TRBD1; cdr3_nt: TGTGCCACCAGCAGAGATCGGAGGACAGGCGAGACCCAGTACTTC; cdr3_aa: CATSRDRRTGETQYF
v_call: TRBV4-1; clone_size: NA; j_call: TRBJ2-7; d_call: NA; cdr3_nt: TGCGCCAGCAGCCCAGTCGGCGGCAACGAGCAGTACTTC; cdr3_aa: CASSPVGGNEQYF
v_call: TRBV6-1; clone_size: many; j_call: TRBJ1-5; d_call: TRBD1; cdr3_nt: TGTGCCAGCAGTGAACTCAGGACAGGGGGCAGCCAGCCCCAGCATTTT; cdr3_aa: CASSELRTGGSQPQHF
v_call: TRBV30; clone_size: many; j_call: TRBJ1-5; d_call: TRBD1; cdr3_nt: TGTGCCTGGAGTGTGGAGACAGGGGGATCCAATCAGCCCCAGCATTTT; cdr3_aa: CAWSVETGGSNQPQHF
v_call: TRBV6-1; clone_size: NA; j_call: TRBJ1-5; d_call: NA; cdr3_nt: TGTGCCAGTTCCCGTGACGGGTTTCAGCCCCAGCATTTT; cdr3_aa: CASSRDGFQPQHF
v_call: TRBV6-2/TRBV6-3; clone_size: few; j_call: TRBJ1-2; d_call: NA; cdr3_nt: TGTGCCAGCAGTTACTCGACGCTCTATGGCTACACCTTC; cdr3_aa: CASSYSTLYGYTF
v_call: TRBV9; clone_size: few; j_call: TRBJ2-5; d_call: NA; cdr3_nt: TGTGCCAGCAGCGTAGGGGGACAAGGGACCCAGTACTTC; cdr3_aa: CASSVGGQGTQYF
v_call: TRBV30; clone_size: many; j_call: TRBJ2-3; d_call: NA; cdr3_nt: TGTGCCTGGAGTCCGGACCTAACTGGCACAGATACGCAGTATTTT; cdr3_aa: CAWSPDLTGTDTQYF
v_call: TRBV6-1; clone_size: few; j_call: TRBJ2-1; d_call: NA; cdr3_nt: TGTGCCAGCAGTAAAACAGTCTACAATGAGCAGTTCTTC; cdr3_aa: CASSKTVYNEQFF
v_call: TRBV18; clone_size: many; j_call: TRBJ1-2; d_call: NA; cdr3_nt: TGTGCCAGCTCGCTCGGACGGGACGCCTATGGCTACACCTTC; cdr3_aa: CASSLGRDAYGYTF